The T cell receptor beta chain described here comes from a study of human T cells and chemical hapten exposure. Across the whole study: The study sensitized with 2% DPC on a 2 cm by 2 cm patch of upper inner arm skin. Per-sample TCR yield variation was attributed mainly to small pooled library volume differences.

This sample's time point: pre-sensitization, week 0. The treatment is: therapeutic diphenylcyclopropenone sensitization with weekly scalp DPC. The J segment lost 4 bases and the V segment lost 5 bases, leaving 6 bases of the junction unmatched. The CDR3 length is 14 residues. Germline V gives CDR1 GTSNPN, CDR2 SVGIG (reference sequence). This clonotype showed up many times. TCRdb reanalysed the RACE reads using MiXCR and keeps one entry per CDR3 protein. The table includes roughly 120,000 distinct CDR3 sequences, roughly 12% detected once. The sample in question was whole blood, obtained in connection with sensitization to the hapten diphenylcyclopropenone (DPC). This TCR was sampled from a young woman with alopecia areata. Some clones in this sample may be carry-over from other donors' samples. The V and J genes are TRBV30 and TRBJ1-1; 11 nucleotides agree with TRBD1. The CDR3: CAWVPGTGGTEAFF. Written as DNA, the CDR3 is TGTGCCTGGGTCCCCGGGACAGGGGGCACTGAAGCTTTCTTT.